This entry describes one T cell receptor (beta chain). Its antigen is still unknown. This record comes from a study of cytomegalovirus exposure and HLA in healthy donors. The study's findings and limits: What was likely a sequencing artifact was a cluster of highly shared sequence variants. According to an earlier analysis, most TCR beta V segments yielded productive rearrangements about 87% or about 30% of the time. The classifier reportedly diagnosed cytomegalovirus status with high specificity and sensitivity. Associated with HLA alleles at 0.05 false discovery rate in a later analysis were around 17,000 TCR beta sequences.

This CDR3 is 15 amino acids long. Germline V gene sequence: CDR1 MGHRA, CDR2 YSYEKL. Trimming removed 2 bases from V and 3 bases from J, with 13 bases in between. This PCR relied on a set of 60 Vbeta primers and 13 Jbeta primers. Repertoires were generated with immunoSEQ multiplex PCR, while TCRdb's copy carries only in-frame clones and drops some. The sample lists 180,000 or so clones; roughly 80% were seen once. Specimen: PBMCs. This chain connects TRBV4-1 to TRBJ1-1; unclear D gene. This receptor was identified in a woman aged 18-35 years in good health and CMV-seronegative. CDR3 sequence reads: CASSQSWRVDTEAFF. The CDR3 nucleotides read TGCGCCAGCAGCCAATCGTGGAGGGTGGACACTGAAGCTTTCTTT.